This TCR beta chain was found in a study of blood T cell repertoires in COVID-19 (dated by TCRdb to 2018 to 2020). At the level of the whole study: The collaborator samples originated in the United States, Italy and Spain and spanned the acute and convalescent phases of COVID-19. The material from the prospective study consisted of cDNA or gDNA derived from T cells, B-cell-depleted T cells, or PBMCs. The dataset comprised deeply sampled blood TCRbeta repertoires from subjects exposed to, actively infected with, or recovered from COVID-19. A freely available public database, intended as a resource for researchers studying the immune response to SARS-CoV-2, is where the repertoires were released. The samples were drawn from the first 160 participants of the ongoing ImmuneRACE study and from 1,200 or so subjects provided by 6 global collaborators. The sample metadata nearly always contained a de-identified subject ID, COVID-19 status, age in years and sex. Where HLA class I and class II types were available, the types were taken from metadata supplied by the sample provider, not from assay-based typing.

Concerning this clone: Its antigen is currently not known. No much larger clonotype is one base removed from it; base qualities were not supplied.

TCRbeta CDR3 regions were amplified from genomic DNA using the immunoSEQ Assay, a bias-controlled multiplex PCR. Regarding the original processing steps: Within the assay, amplification of reference gene primers was used to estimate how many nucleated cells each sample contained. To quantify the absolute abundance of each unique TCRbeta CDR3 rearrangement, sequence reads were collapsed and filtered. For each sample, productive Simpson clonality was calculated as the square root of Simpson's diversity index across productive rearrangements. This is the immuneACCESS table as TCRdb keeps it, with only in-frame sequences that have V and J called. A part of the clones is gone; compared with another copy, unresolved V genes explain less than half, and the rest is unexplained. Clone size and the V and J calls come from that table; the DNA yielded D and trimming. The sample includes about 200,000 clones, with 84% observed a single time. In total, the top ten clones hold under 4% of the sample.

The junction carries 11 bases between V and J, which are trimmed by 4 bases and 2 bases respectively. The CDR3 measures 14 amino acids from cysteine to phenylalanine. Only the CDR3 portion is preserved as DNA: 42 bases, with reading frame beginning at the first base. CDR1 SGHTA and CDR2 FQGNSA are derived from the germline V gene. Participants in the prospective study were aged about 18 to 100 years, lived in about two dozen United States geographic areas, and enrolled through a virtual design. Cohort assignment in the prospective study relied on participant-reported clinical history from a screening survey and a study questionnaire. Exposed participants had been in contact with someone with a PCR-confirmed or clinician-diagnosed COVID-19 case within 2 weeks of study entry. In the prospective study, whole blood, serum and a nasopharyngeal or oropharyngeal swab were collected from each participant by mobile phlebotomists. Additional blood draws and questionnaires over a 2-month period could optionally be provided by prospective study participants. Before DNA extraction, blood samples from the prospective study were shipped at room temperature or frozen.

Beyond this particular receptor, the publication reports: The quantity of clinical and demographic metadata differed by source and by participant and was supplied without curation.

This TCR derives from a woman aged 25 to 39 who had been exposed to COVID-19. Sequenced: PBMCs or T cells enriched from blood (not recorded which). The rearranged segments are TRBV7-2 and TRBJ2-5; the D gene is perhaps TRBD2, on 5 matching bases. CDR3 protein: CASSSIGVQETQYF. The sequence in DNA is TGTGCCAGCAGCTCTATCGGGGTACAAGAGACCCAGTACTTC.